The 19 T cell receptor beta chains below all came from one sample that was sequenced in a study of blood T cell repertoires in COVID-19. Profiled with immunoSEQ multiplex PCR; TCRdb holds only in-frame clones, not every one. The table shows around 150,000 clones, with about 86% occurring only once. Sequencing was carried out using peripheral blood. The receptors originated from an older man with acute or convalescent COVID-19.

This clone was found once. The chain employs TRBV5-1 and TRBJ2-6, with 7 nucleotides matching TRBD2. The CDR3 extends over 16 amino acids. Germline assignment: CDR1 SGHRS and CDR2 YFSETQ. The J segment lost 2 bases and the V segment lost 3 bases, leaving 5 bases of the junction unmatched. For the CDR3, the DNA is TGCGCCAGCAGCTCCAGGGAGGGCCCTGGGGCCAACGTCCTGACTTTC. This sequence encodes CASSSREGPGANVLTF.

The chain is built from TRBV4-1 and TRBJ2-3, with D perhaps TRBD1 (5 bases). Germline CDR1 and CDR2: MGHRA and YSYEKL. V was shortened by 5 bases and J by 6 bases, with 24 bases between the two germline ends. The CDR3 has 17 amino acids. CDR3 loop: CASSAPLGDVSLDTQYF. DNA for the CDR3: TGCGCCAGCAGCGCCCCCCTAGGGGATGTTTCTCTCGATACGCAGTATTTT.

DNA of the CDR3: TGTGCCAGCAGCTCCGGGGTTATCGGGCAGTTCTTC. Its protein product is CASSSGVIGQFF. The chain is built from TRBV28 and TRBJ2-1, with a weak D call TRBD2 (5 bases). Trimming took off 6 bases at V and 12 bases at J, with 15 bases between the two ends. Germline-derived CDR1 and CDR2 are MDHEN and SYDVKM. This CDR3 has 12 amino acids.

The rearrangement uses TRBV18 and TRBJ1-1, with D possibly being TRBD1 (5 bases). CDR1 KGHSH and CDR2 LQKENI come from the germline V gene. Trimming removed 5 bases at V and 1 base at J, with 11 bases between. The CDR3 extends over 14 amino acids. The CDR3 DNA reads as TGTGCCAGCTCATTACAGGAGAGGAACACTGAAGCTTTCTTT. It yields the protein CASSLQERNTEAFF. The variable domain in full, with the rest retrieved from reference TRBV18 and TRBJ1-1, is NAGVMQNPRHLVRRRGQEARLRCSPMKGHSHVYWYRQLPEEGLKFMVYLQKENIIDESGMPKERFSAEFPKEGPSILRIQQVVRGDSAAYFCASSLQERNTEAFFGQGTRLTVV.

This clone was observed a few times. The chain carries TRBV11-2 and TRBJ2-7; possibly TRBD2 for D (6 bases). From germline, CDR1 is SGHAT and CDR2 FQNNGV. The germline V and J ends were trimmed by 0 bases and 9 bases, with 12 bases remaining between them. This CDR3 has 13 residues. CDR3 in amino acids: CASSLEGLLVQYF. The CDR3 DNA is TGTGCCAGCAGCTTAGAGGGACTCTTGGTGCAGTACTTC.

This clone was seen a single time. The V and J genes are TRBV6-5 and TRBJ1-5; the D gene is possibly TRBD1 (6 bases). Germline CDR1 MNHEY, CDR2 SVGAGI. The CDR3 is 15 residues long. V was shortened by 6 bases and J by 7 bases, with 19 bases between the two germline ends. The CDR3 DNA follows: TGTGCCAGCAGAGAGGACGGGGGGGCAGGGCAGCCCCAGCATTTT. It translates to CASREDGGAGQPQHF.

The rearrangement joins TRBV11-3 to TRBJ2-1, with D possibly TRBD1 on 6 matching bases. Trimming pared 1 base from V and 6 bases from J, leaving 10 bases between. From germline, CDR1 is SGHNT and CDR2 YENEEA. The CDR3 is made up of 14 amino acids. CDR3 bases: TGTGCCAGCAGCTTAGGGGGGACAATCAATGAGCAGTTCTTC. This gives the protein CASSLGGTINEQFF.

V and J are TRBV5-6 and TRBJ2-3; a weak D match, TRBD2 (6 bases). The germline V gene has CDR1 SGHDT and CDR2 YYEEEE. Trimming removed 2 bases at V and 0 bases at J, with 7 bases between. The CDR3 consists of 14 residues. This CDR3 reads CASSFSGSTDTQYF. The DNA for the CDR3 is TGTGCCAGCAGCTTTAGCGGTAGCACAGATACGCAGTATTTT.

The chain joins TRBV18 to TRBJ2-7; possible D gene TRBD2, 6 bases. V dropped 6 bases and J dropped 2 bases, with 14 bases sitting between them. Germline CDR1 reads KGHSH; CDR2 reads LQKENI. CDR3 length: 14 residues. CDR3 protein: CASSRSGLPYEQYF. Here the CDR3 DNA reads TGTGCCAGCTCTCGGAGCGGGCTTCCCTACGAGCAGTACTTC.

V is TRBV28 and J is TRBJ2-7, with 7 bases lining up with TRBD2. The germline V gene has CDR1 MDHEN and CDR2 SYDVKM. Germline trimming cut 7 bases from V and 2 bases from J; bases unmatched to any gene: 5. CDR3 length: 13 residues. The CDR3 region has the DNA TGTGCCAGCATGGGCGGGAGTGCCTACGAGCAGTACTTC. It translates to CASMGGSAYEQYF.

This rearrangement joins TRBV7-3 to TRBJ1-1; D uncertain. Trimming left V 6 bases short and J 2 bases short, with 10 bases between. The CDR3 contains 13 residues. Germline V gene sequence: CDR1 SGHTA, CDR2 FQGTGA. For the CDR3, the DNA is TGTGCCAGCAGGAAACATGCTAACACTGAAGCTTTCTTT. Translation: CASRKHANTEAFF.

The chain couples TRBV7-2 to TRBJ1-2; maybe TRBD1 (6 bases). Trimming left V 7 bases short and J 8 bases short, with 17 bases between. Germline assignment: CDR1 SGHTA and CDR2 FQGNSA. The CDR3 length is 13 residues. In nucleotides, the CDR3 is TGTGCCAGCATTTTTACAGGGACCCTCGGCTACACCTTC. Its protein product is CASIFTGTLGYTF.

This chain uses TRBV20-1 with TRBJ2-7; possibly TRBD2 for D (6 bases). The CDR3 totals 11 residues. Looked up from germline, CDR1 is DFQATT and CDR2 is SNEGSKA (reference sequence). Trimming removed 7 bases at V and 1 base at J, with 8 bases between. The CDR3 reads CSGGTSYEQYF. For the CDR3, the DNA is TGCAGTGGGGGGACTTCCTACGAGCAGTACTTC.

Written as DNA, the CDR3 is TGTGCCAGCTCATCCGGGACAGGGGTTGGCGGCTACACCTTC. The encoded protein is CASSSGTGVGGYTF. V gene TRBV18 combines with J gene TRBJ1-2, with 10 nucleotides matching TRBD1. V lost 5 bases to trimming and J lost 8 bases; unmatched junction nucleotides: 8. The CDR3 runs 14 residues. CDR1 and CDR2 from the germline V gene are KGHSH and LQKENI.

The V call is TRBV9, the J call TRBJ1-4; 8 bases align to TRBD1. With V trimmed by 4 bases and J by 3 bases, 2 bases remained unmatched. The CDR3 contains 14 residues. Germline loops: CDR1 SGDLS, CDR2 YYNGEE. This CDR3 reads CASSTTGANEKLFF. For the CDR3, the DNA is TGTGCCAGCAGCACGACAGGGGCTAATGAAAAACTGTTTTTT.

V usage is TRBV27 and J usage is TRBJ2-7, with D possibly being TRBD1 (5 bases). This CDR3 contains 19 residues. Germline V gene data show CDR1 as MNHEY and CDR2 as SMNVEV (reference sequence). V dropped 5 bases and J dropped 2 bases, with 28 bases sitting between them. The CDR3 DNA follows: TGTGCCAGCAGTAAATCCCCCCCTGGCTCTGGGGCAAGGACCTACGAGCAGTACTTC. Protein sequence: CASSKSPPGSGARTYEQYF.

This clone came up once. The V gene is TRBV5-5, the J gene TRBJ2-7; possible D gene TRBD2, 6 bases. The CDR3 is 15 residues long. Germline values: CDR1 SGHKS, CDR2 YYEKEE (reference sequence). The V end lost 2 bases, the J end lost 0 bases, and 12 bases lay between the germline ends. This chain's CDR3 is CASSFGGFSSYEQYF. CDR3 in DNA: TGTGCCAGCAGCTTTGGGGGGTTTAGCTCCTACGAGCAGTACTTC.

This chain links TRBV27 with TRBJ2-1; a possible D gene is TRBD2 (5 bases). CDR1 is MNHEY and CDR2 is SMNVEV in the germline V gene (reference sequence). Trimming stripped 7 bases from V and 3 bases from J, with 16 bases between. The CDR3 is 15 residues long. The CDR3 DNA sequence: TGTGCCAGCAACCCGGGGAAAAATTACTACAATGAGCAGTTCTTC. Translation: CASNPGKNYYNEQFF.

The J gene is TRBJ1-4, the V gene TRBV5-5, with 9 bases matching TRBD1. Germline CDR1 and CDR2: SGHKS and YYEKEE (reference sequence). This CDR3 is built from 15 residues. V was clipped by 4 bases and J by 5 bases; unmatched bases: 6. For the CDR3, the DNA is TGTGCCAGCAGCCGGGCAGGGACAGGGAATGAAAAACTGTTTTTT. Encoded protein: CASSRAGTGNEKLFF.